This T cell receptor (beta chain) was identified during a study of radiation and T cells in renal cell carcinoma. Study-wide results and limits: Irradiated tumors held more dominant CDR3 motifs than control tumors. Top 100 clonotypes averaged about 50% in irradiated versus about 43% in nephrectomy-only tumors.

As regards this clone: Antigen specificity is unknown.

Indicated treatment: treatment-naive control, cytoreductive nephrectomy. Controls were unirradiated tumors from treatment-naive cytoreductive nephrectomy patients. Controls included several female and around 10 male donors, resected 2011 to 2014. The length of the CDR3 is 15 residues. This table comes from immunoSEQ multiplex PCR, and its TCRdb copy is limited to in-frame clones, with some not included. The sample holds about 10,000 clones, roughly 60% seen once. This receptor was obtained from a middle-aged man with renal cell carcinoma. The sample was tumor tissue, taken from a patient whose treatment was nephrectomy without radiotherapy. The V call is TRBV21-1, the J call TRBJ2-7; TRBD1, the table's D call, was not compared with the DNA. TRBV21-1 constitutes a pseudogene. The CDR3 spells CASSKSRDRDYEQYF. DNA for the CDR3: TGTGCCAGCAGCAAAAGTCGGGACAGGGACTACGAGCAGTACTTC.